This passage covers 26 T cell receptor beta chains from one sample sequenced in a study of CD8 T cells in Susac syndrome. With random hexamers, roughly 0.5 to 1 ug RNA was reverse transcribed. From the immunoSEQ multiplex PCR reads, TCRdb called clonotypes with MiXCR, one entry per CDR3 protein. This table holds about 180,000 distinct CDR3 sequences, approximately 96% found once. The source material was CD8+ T cells from PBMCs. The receptors were sampled from a human donor with multiple sclerosis.

The CDR3 protein is CASSLSGMNTGELFF. The CDR3 DNA follows: TGTGCCAGCAGTTTATCCGGGATGAACACCGGGGAGCTGTTTTTT. The J gene is TRBJ2-2, the V gene TRBV28, with D tentatively TRBD2 (5 bases). The V end lost 1 base, the J end lost 1 base, and 7 bases lay between the germline ends. Per germline, CDR1 MDHEN and CDR2 SYDVKM. This CDR3 is built from 15 residues.

The V gene is TRBV20-1, the J gene TRBJ2-7; 8 bases fit TRBD1. V was pared by 5 bases and J by 4 bases, with 13 bases of the junction left unmatched. This CDR3 has 15 amino acids. Germline lookup yields CDR1 DFQATT and CDR2 SNEGSKA (reference sequence). The CDR3 loop reads CSAPQEQGAWYEQYF. CDR3 DNA: TGCAGTGCTCCCCAAGAGCAGGGGGCTTGGTACGAGCAGTACTTC.

The chain couples TRBV20-1 to TRBJ2-1; 9 bases are a match to TRBD2. CDR3 length: 13 residues. The germline V gene encodes CDR1 DFQATT and CDR2 SNEGSKA (reference sequence). The V gene end was trimmed by 3 bases and the J gene end by 5 bases; junction bases not matched to a gene: 2. CDR3 protein: CSARTSGNNEQFF. As DNA, the CDR3 is TGCAGTGCTAGGACTAGCGGTAACAATGAGCAGTTCTTC.

This chain joins TRBV25-1 and TRBJ2-7; no definite D call. This CDR3 is built from 11 residues. Germline CDR1 is MGHDK and CDR2 is SYGVNS. Deletions cut 3 bases from V and 8 bases from J, with 8 bases between. The chain's CDR3 is CASSEGFQQYF. Here the CDR3 DNA reads TGTGCCAGCAGTGAGGGTTTCCAGCAGTACTTC.

The rearrangement joins TRBV28 to TRBJ2-4; D possibly corresponds to TRBD1 (5 bases). V was trimmed by 1 base and J by 0 bases, leaving 10 bases between them. The CDR3 has 16 amino acids. Germline assignment: CDR1 MDHEN and CDR2 SYDVKM. The CDR3 coding sequence is TGTGCCAGCAGTTTATCAGGGTTGGTAGCCAAAAACATTCAGTACTTC. Translation gives CASSLSGLVAKNIQYF.

This rearrangement joins TRBV12-3 or TRBV12-4 to TRBJ2-1, with unresolved D. V lost 6 bases and J lost 0, with 9 bases in between. This CDR3 contains 14 residues. The CDR3 DNA is TGTGCCAGCAGGTTGTCCGGCTCCTACAATGAGCAGTTCTTC. Its protein is CASRLSGSYNEQFF.

The V and J genes are TRBV28 and TRBJ2-7; D might be TRBD1 (6 bases). This CDR3 comprises 11 residues. Per the germline V gene, CDR1 is MDHEN and CDR2 is SYDVKM. Trimming removed 8 bases at V and 6 bases at J, with 11 bases between. CDR3 protein: CASSKGGEQYF. CDR3 sequence (DNA): TGTGCCAGCTCTAAAGGGGGCGAGCAGTACTTC. Together with reference TRBV28 and TRBJ2-7, the CDR3 gives the full variable domain: DVKVTQSSRYLVKRTGEKVFLECVQDMDHENMFWYRQDPGLGLRLIYFSYDVKMKEKGDIPEGYSVSREKKERFSLILESASTNQTSMYLCASSKGGEQYFGPGTRLTVT.

The CDR3 here is CASGGAGTGELFF. The CDR3 nucleotides read TGTGCCAGCGGTGGGGCCGGTACCGGGGAGCTGTTTTTT. V gene TRBV13 combines with J gene TRBJ2-2; TRBD1 is a possible D gene (5 bases). CDR1 PRHDT and CDR2 FYEKMQ come from the germline V gene (reference sequence). The CDR3 length is 13 residues. Trimming stripped 8 bases from V and 5 bases from J, with 12 bases between. The full variable domain, completed using reference TRBV13 and TRBJ2-2, is AAGVIQSPRHLIKEKRETATLKCYPIPRHDTVYWYQQGPGQDPQFLISFYEKMQSDKGSIPDRFSAQQFSDYHSELNMSSLELGDSALYFCASGGAGTGELFFGEGSRLTVL.

V gene TRBV5-6 combines with J gene TRBJ2-5, with D unclear. Germline V gene data show CDR1 as SGHDT and CDR2 as YYEEEE. The germline V and J ends were trimmed by 0 bases and 4 bases, with 13 bases remaining between them. There are 15 residues in the CDR3. The CDR3 loop reads CASSLAYLRGETQYF. The DNA of the CDR3 is TGTGCCAGCAGCTTGGCCTACCTTCGAGGAGAGACCCAGTACTTC.

The DNA of the CDR3 is TGTGCCAGCAGCGTACAAGGGGTCTATGGCTACACCTTC. This codes for CASSVQGVYGYTF. The chain uses TRBV9 and TRBJ1-2, with a tentative D call TRBD1 (5 bases). V lost 1 base and J lost 4, with 8 bases in between. In germline, CDR1 is SGDLS, CDR2 YYNGEE. There are 13 residues in the CDR3.

The DNA for the CDR3 is TGCGCCAGCAGCCAAGGATCTCTTGTAGGGTTGGCCGGGGAGCTGTTTTTT. It yields the protein CASSQGSLVGLAGELFF. The V gene is TRBV4-1, the J gene TRBJ2-2; D unclear. Germline values: CDR1 MGHRA, CDR2 YSYEKL. V was trimmed by 1 base and J by 6 bases, leaving 18 bases between them. CDR3 size: 17 residues.

This rearrangement joins TRBV15 to TRBJ2-7; 12 nucleotides line up with TRBD1. The CDR3 totals 16 residues. Germline values: CDR1 LNHNV, CDR2 YYDKDF (reference sequence). V lost 0 bases and J lost 3; bases outside the gene matches: 3. The CDR3 coding sequence is TGTGCCACCAGCAGAGACCGGGACAGGGGGCTCTACGAGCAGTACTTC. It yields the protein CATSRDRDRGLYEQYF. The entire variable domain, with the rest obtained from reference TRBV15 and TRBJ2-7, is as follows: DAMVIQNPRYQVTQFGKPVTLSCSQTLNHNVMYWYQQKSSQAPKLLFHYYDKDFNNEADTPDNFQSRRPNTSFCFLDIRSPGLGDTAMYLCATSRDRDRGLYEQYFGPGTRLTVT.

The chain uses TRBV5-6 and TRBJ1-5; 9 bases map to TRBD1. V lost 4 bases, J lost 6 bases, and 8 bases stayed unmatched. CDR3 length: 15 amino acids. Germline CDR1 and CDR2: SGHDT and YYEEEE. The CDR3 loop is CASSRGQGGVQPQHF. CDR3 DNA: TGTGCCAGCAGCAGGGGACAGGGAGGGGTTCAGCCCCAGCATTTT.

The rearrangement links TRBV9 to TRBJ2-3; D is uncertain. V shed 0 bases and J shed 2 bases, with 7 bases lying between them. The CDR3 runs 14 residues. Germline V gene sequence: CDR1 SGDLS, CDR2 YYNGEE. For the CDR3, the DNA is TGTGCCAGCAGCGTAGAATCCGTCACAGATACGCAGTATTTT. Its protein is CASSVESVTDTQYF. Complete variable domain (other parts from reference TRBV9 and TRBJ2-3): DSGVTQTPKHLITATGQRVTLRCSPRSGDLSVYWYQQSLDQGLQFLIQYYNGEERAKGNILERFSAQQFPDLHSELNLSSLELGDSALYFCASSVESVTDTQYFGPGTRLTVL.

The V call is TRBV9, the J call TRBJ2-7; 7 positions match TRBD1. Trimming took 5 bases from V and 6 from J; bases not matched to a gene: 11. The germline V gene encodes CDR1 SGDLS and CDR2 YYNGEE. The CDR3 has 14 residues. For the CDR3, the DNA is TGTGCCAGCAGTGTCACAGGGGCCCTAGGCGAGCAGTACTTC. This encodes CASSVTGALGEQYF.

The rearrangement uses TRBV13 and TRBJ2-5; D ambiguous. This CDR3 has 14 amino acids. V was clipped by 4 bases and J by 5 bases, with 14 bases between them. Germline CDR1 reads PRHDT; CDR2 reads FYEKMQ (reference sequence). CDR3 protein: CASSYLDPGETQYF. CDR3 DNA sequence: TGTGCCAGCAGCTATTTAGACCCTGGTGAGACCCAGTACTTC.

This sequence joins TRBV10-2 and TRBJ1-1; D call uncertain. Deletions cut 0 bases from V and 5 bases from J, with 7 bases between. Germline-derived CDR1 and CDR2 are WSHSY and SAAADI. The CDR3 is 13 residues long. For the CDR3, the DNA is TGCGCCAGCAGTGAGTCTTGGGGAACTGAAGCTTTCTTT. This sequence encodes CASSESWGTEAFF.

CDR3 residues: CSVVGGSFLDTQYF. The CDR3 coding sequence is TGCAGCGTTGTTGGGGGCAGCTTCTTGGATACGCAGTATTTT. V usage is TRBV29-1 and J usage is TRBJ2-3; D perhaps matches TRBD1 (6 bases). This CDR3 contains 14 residues. V was clipped by 4 bases and J by 6 bases, with 17 bases between them. Per germline, CDR1 SQVTM and CDR2 ANQGSEA.

The chain carries TRBV2 and TRBJ2-1; D is uncertain. CDR1 and CDR2 (germline): SNHLY, FYNNEI. The CDR3 has 14 residues. V lost 2 bases and J lost 0, with 5 bases in between. In nucleotides, the CDR3 is TGTGCCAGCAGTGAACCGAGCTCCTACAATGAGCAGTTCTTC. Protein product: CASSEPSSYNEQFF.

The chain uses TRBV15 and TRBJ2-1; the match to TRBD2 covers 8 bases. The CDR3 is 13 amino acids. The germline gives CDR1 LNHNV, CDR2 YYDKDF (reference sequence). V was pared by 5 bases and J by 13 bases, with 10 bases of the junction left unmatched. The CDR3 coding sequence is TGTGCCACCAGCGACACCAGCGGGAGAAAACAGTTCTTC. This sequence encodes CATSDTSGRKQFF.

Only one count was recorded for this clonotype. The rearrangement joins TRBV29-1 to TRBJ2-7; D gene unclear. Per germline, CDR1 SQVTM and CDR2 ANQGSEA. Trimming pared 5 bases from V and 3 bases from J, leaving 11 bases between. The CDR3 is 12 amino acids. The CDR3 spells CSVLTESYEQYF. The CDR3 coding sequence is TGCAGCGTTCTAACTGAGAGCTACGAGCAGTACTTC.

The V call is TRBV5-6, the J call TRBJ2-5; D uncertain. CDR3 length equals 16 residues. The germline V gene has CDR1 SGHDT and CDR2 YYEEEE. The V end was cut by 0 bases, the J end by 3 bases, with 15 bases between. The CDR3 protein is CASSLGLQVGKETQYF. The DNA for the CDR3 is TGTGCCAGCAGCTTGGGGTTGCAAGTGGGTAAAGAGACCCAGTACTTC.

The chain is built from TRBV28 and TRBJ2-5; maybe TRBD1 (5 bases). Looked up from germline, CDR1 is MDHEN and CDR2 is SYDVKM. This CDR3 spans 16 amino acids. Deletions cut 5 bases from V and 2 bases from J, with 18 bases between. CDR3 in DNA: TGTGCCAGCAGTCTAAGGGGAAGAACCTTACAAGAGACCCAGTACTTC. It specifies CASSLRGRTLQETQYF. The full variable domain, with the rest looked up from reference TRBV28 and TRBJ2-5, is DVKVTQSSRYLVKRTGEKVFLECVQDMDHENMFWYRQDPGLGLRLIYFSYDVKMKEKGDIPEGYSVSREKKERFSLILESASTNQTSMYLCASSLRGRTLQETQYFGPGTRLLVL.

The chain's CDR3 is CASSPVARQGAYEQYF. As DNA, the CDR3 is TGTGCCAGCAGCCCGGTCGCTAGACAGGGGGCATACGAGCAGTACTTC. This chain connects TRBV27 to TRBJ2-7; 10 positions agree with TRBD1. V dropped 6 bases and J dropped 4; count of bases not matched to a gene: 12. Germline loops: CDR1 MNHEY, CDR2 SMNVEV (reference sequence). The CDR3 covers 16 residues.

V gene TRBV30 combines with J gene TRBJ2-7, with TRBD1 matching 10 bases. The CDR3 consists of 15 residues. Germline-derived CDR1 and CDR2 are GTSNPN and SVGIG (reference sequence). V lost 2 bases and J lost 4; bases outside the gene matches: 8. CDR3 region: CAWSLGTGVGYEQYF. CDR3 bases: TGTGCCTGGAGTTTAGGGACAGGGGTTGGTTACGAGCAGTACTTC.

This chain uses TRBV27 with TRBJ2-7; TRBD2 matches at 13 bases. The trim removed 5 bases at V and 5 bases at J, leaving 6 bases unmatched. This CDR3 is built from 15 residues. Germline lookup yields CDR1 MNHEY and CDR2 SMNVEV (reference sequence). The CDR3 sequence: CASSKLAGGPHEQYF. The CDR3 region has the DNA TGTGCCAGCAGTAAACTAGCGGGAGGGCCCCACGAGCAGTACTTC.